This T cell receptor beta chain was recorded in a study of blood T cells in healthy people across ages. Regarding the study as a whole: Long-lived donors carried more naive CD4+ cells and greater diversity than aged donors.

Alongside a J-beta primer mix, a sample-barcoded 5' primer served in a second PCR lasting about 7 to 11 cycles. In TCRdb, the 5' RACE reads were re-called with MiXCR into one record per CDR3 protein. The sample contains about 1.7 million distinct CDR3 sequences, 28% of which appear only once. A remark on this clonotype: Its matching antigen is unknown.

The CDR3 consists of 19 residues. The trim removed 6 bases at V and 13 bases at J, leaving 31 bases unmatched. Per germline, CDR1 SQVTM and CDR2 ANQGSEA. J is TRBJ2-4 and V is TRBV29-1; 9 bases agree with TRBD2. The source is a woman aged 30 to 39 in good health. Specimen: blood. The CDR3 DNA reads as TGCAGCGTACAGGGGCTCCGTAGCGGGGGACTCTCCTTTGACAATGAGCAGTACTTC. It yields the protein CSVQGLRSGGLSFDNEQYF.